These T cell receptor beta chains were read from a single sample in a study of cytomegalovirus exposure and HLA in healthy donors. Generated by immunoSEQ multiplex PCR, the TCRdb table keeps only in-frame clones and is missing some. This table has over 120,000 clones, approximately 90% appearing once. The specimen sequenced was PBMCs. Receptors originate from a woman younger than 45 in good health and CMV-seropositive. The CDR3 runs from the conserved cysteine through the conserved F or W. A D gene is named only where the DNA matches it firmly. Where a row states a size, it is once, few, many or the class of an expanded clone; other rows omit it.

size	V	D	J	CDR3	DNA
-	TRBV7-6	-	TRBJ2-1	CASSLVAPSSYNEQFF	TGTGCCAGCAGCTTAGTTGCGCCAAGCTCCTACAATGAGCAGTTCTTC
few	TRBV5-8	TRBD1	TRBJ2-5	CASSLGGTGRTQYF	TGTGCCAGCAGCTTGGGGGGGACAGGGAGGACCCAGTACTTC
-	TRBV7-8	-	TRBJ2-5	CASSLGRETQYF	TGTGCCAGCAGCTTAGGGAGGGAGACCCAGTACTTC
-	TRBV2	TRBD2	TRBJ2-1	CAIPMTSGIYNEQFF	TGTGCCATCCCTATGACTAGCGGGATTTACAATGAGCAGTTCTTC
-	TRBV7-9	TRBD1	TRBJ1-1	CASSSTNRDSTEAFF	TGTGCCAGCAGCTCCACTAACCGGGACAGTACTGAAGCTTTCTTT
-	TRBV27	TRBD1	TRBJ1-4	CASSWEKGAWNNEKLFF	TGTGCCAGCAGTTGGGAGAAGGGGGCTTGGAATAATGAAAAACTGTTTTTT
-	TRBV28	-	TRBJ1-2	CASSLPAANYGYTF	TGTGCCAGCAGTTTACCCGCGGCTAACTATGGCTACACCTTC
-	TRBV5-4	-	TRBJ2-4	CASSSDDRINIQYF	TGTGCCAGCAGCTCCGACGACAGGATAAACATTCAGTACTTC
-	TRBV6-1	-	TRBJ1-1	CASSPRGQNTEAFF	TGTGCCAGCAGTCCCCGAGGGCAGAACACTGAAGCTTTCTTT
-	TRBV2	-	TRBJ2-1	CASNSGVLGNEQFF	TGTGCCAGCAACTCGGGGGTACTTGGGAATGAGCAGTTCTTC
-	TRBV7-9	TRBD2	TRBJ2-3	CASSPGGTTDTQYF	TGTGCCAGCAGCCCCGGGGGGACCACAGATACGCAGTATTTT
-	TRBV28	TRBD2	TRBJ2-5	CASSLRSGRAQETQYF	TGTGCCAGCAGTTTAAGGAGCGGGAGGGCCCAAGAGACCCAGTACTTC
-	TRBV6-1	-	TRBJ1-1	CASRDSPNTEAFF	TGTGCCAGCAGGGACAGTCCAAACACTGAAGCTTTCTTT
-	TRBV1	-	TRBJ1-2	CTSSRVNTF	TGCACCAGCAGCCGCGTGAACACCTTC
-	TRBV7-2	TRBD1	TRBJ1-2	CASSIQSGGSNYGYTF	TGTGCCAGCAGCATACAGTCAGGGGGCAGTAACTATGGCTACACCTTC
few	TRBV5-1	TRBD1	TRBJ2-5	CASGQGVQETQYF	TGCGCCAGCGGACAGGGTGTCCAAGAGACCCAGTACTTC
-	TRBV6-6	TRBD1	TRBJ2-7	CASSYSAGGGGEQYF	TGTGCCAGCAGTTACTCGGCAGGGGGTGGTGGCGAGCAGTACTTC
once	TRBV7-9	-	TRBJ2-5	CASSSPRGHPDQETQYF	TGTGCCAGCAGCTCCCCCAGGGGACATCCTGACCAAGAGACCCAGTACTTC
-	TRBV2	TRBD1	TRBJ2-1	CASSRDRRISGEQFF	TGTGCCAGCAGTCGGGACAGAAGAATTTCGGGTGAGCAGTTCTTC
once	TRBV25-1	-	TRBJ2-7	CASSDVAYEQYF	TGTGCCAGCAGTGATGTAGCCTACGAGCAGTACTTC
-	TRBV19	-	TRBJ2-3	CASHAGTGRTTDTQYF	TGTGCCAGTCACGCCGGGACTGGAAGAACCACAGATACGCAGTATTTT
-	TRBV28	TRBD1	TRBJ1-2	CASSFTTPGGGYTF	TGTGCCAGCAGTTTTACAACCCCAGGGGGAGGCTACACCTTC
-	TRBV5-1	TRBD2	TRBJ2-5	CASSLRLSGGPETQYF	TGCGCCAGCAGCTTGAGGTTGAGCGGGGGTCCGGAGACCCAGTACTTC
-	TRBV6-6	-	TRBJ1-1	CASSYALGGRDTEAFF	TGTGCCAGCAGTTACGCCTTAGGGGGTCGAGACACTGAAGCTTTCTTT
-	TRBV4-1	TRBD1	TRBJ2-7	CASSLSDRIPYEQYF	TGCGCCAGCAGCCTCTCGGACAGGATTCCCTACGAGCAGTACTTC
-	TRBV29-1	TRBD1	TRBJ2-4	CSAGQESIQYF	TGCAGCGCCGGACAGGAGAGCATTCAGTACTTC
once	TRBV4-1	TRBD2	TRBJ2-7	CASSQRLEASGRYEQYF	TGCGCCAGCAGCCAACGCCTAGAAGCTAGCGGGCGGTACGAGCAGTACTTC
-	TRBV2	TRBD1	TRBJ1-1	CASSVQGDTEAFF	TGTGCCAGCAGTGTACAGGGGGACACTGAAGCTTTCTTT
-	TRBV19	-	TRBJ1-4	CASSFPGLEKLFF	TGTGCCAGTAGTTTTCCGGGTCTTGAAAAACTGTTTTTT
-	TRBV28	TRBD2	TRBJ2-5	CASSFALAAQAQYF	TGTGCCAGCAGTTTCGCGCTAGCGGCCCAGGCCCAGTACTTC
once	TRBV13	TRBD1	TRBJ2-7	CASSFRDRAMYEQYF	TGTGCCAGCAGCTTCCGGGACAGGGCGATGTACGAGCAGTACTTC
-	TRBV7-3	-	TRBJ2-1	CASSFSGNEQFF	TGTGCCAGCAGCTTCAGCGGCAATGAGCAGTTCTTC
-	TRBV15	-	TRBJ1-5	CATSRAPMAQGSNQPQHF	TGTGCCACCAGCAGAGCTCCAATGGCACAGGGAAGCAATCAGCCCCAGCATTTT
-	TRBV28	-	TRBJ2-3	CASSLVASPGEGDTQYF	TGTGCCAGCAGTTTAGTAGCTAGCCCCGGAGAGGGAGATACGCAGTATTTT
-	TRBV6-5	-	TRBJ2-7	CASSYSIGGYEQYF	TGTGCCAGCAGTTACTCGATCGGGGGCTACGAGCAGTACTTC
-	TRBV5-4	TRBD2	TRBJ2-7	CASSPGGKSYEQYF	TGTGCCAGCAGCCCGGGGGGGAAATCCTACGAGCAGTACTTC